The sample holds one count of the clone carrying this T cell receptor (beta chain). TCRdb keeps only in-frame clones here, not all; method: immunoSEQ multiplex PCR. The profile shows 20,000 to 25,000 clones, 80% to 90% of them singletons. This sample is part of a study of blood T cell repertoires in COVID-19. For the study at large: Nucleic acid was either cDNA or gDNA, and it came from T cells, B-cell-depleted T cells, or PBMCs.

This TCR came from a human donor with active COVID-19. The donor label of this sample is uncertain. Sequenced material: peripheral blood.

The CDR3 loop reads CASSSNREETQYF. CDR3 nucleotide sequence: TGTGCCAGCAGTTCCAACAGGGAGGAGACCCAGTACTTC. The J gene is TRBJ2-5, the V gene TRBV28, with a possible D match to TRBD1 (6 bases). Trimming removed 4 bases at V and 5 bases at J, with 11 bases between. Germline V gene data show CDR1 as MDHEN and CDR2 as SYDVKM. The CDR3 length is 13 residues.